Given below is one TCR beta chain in context. The antigen remains undetermined. This CDR3 contains 15 residues. With 6 bases removed from V and 7 bases from J, the gap between germline ends came to 19 bases. Germline V CDR1 and CDR2: LGHDT, YNNKEL (reference sequence). For the second PCR, which ran for about 6 to 12 cycles, a sample-barcoded 5' primer and a J-beta primer mix were used. TCRdb independently ran MiXCR on the 5' RACE reads; one entry per CDR3 protein. This table holds hundreds of thousands of distinct CDR3 sequences, 48% found once. These data are taken from a study of blood T cells in healthy people across ages. Study-level results: Older individuals had lower TCR beta diversity per million T cells (the decline was roughly linear).

The source is a man aged 30 to 39 in good health. The sample comprised blood. The chain couples TRBV3-1 to TRBJ2-1; unclear D gene. The chain's CDR3 is CASRSLLASGNEQFF. CDR3 DNA sequence: TGTGCCAGCAGGTCTCTTCTCGCCTCTGGGAATGAGCAGTTCTTC.